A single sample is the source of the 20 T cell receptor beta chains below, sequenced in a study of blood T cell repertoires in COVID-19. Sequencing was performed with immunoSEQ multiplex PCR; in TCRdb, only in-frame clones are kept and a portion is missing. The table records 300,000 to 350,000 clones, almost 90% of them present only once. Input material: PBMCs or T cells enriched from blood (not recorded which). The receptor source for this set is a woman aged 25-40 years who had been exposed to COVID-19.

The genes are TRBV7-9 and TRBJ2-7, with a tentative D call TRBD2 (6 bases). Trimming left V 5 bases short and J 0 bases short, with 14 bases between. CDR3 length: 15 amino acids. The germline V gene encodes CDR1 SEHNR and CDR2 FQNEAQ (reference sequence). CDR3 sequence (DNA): TGTGCCAGCAGCCACCCTTCTAGCGACTCCTACGAGCAGTACTTC. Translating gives CASSHPSSDSYEQYF.

The CDR3 reads CSVGRRLNTEAFF. CDR3 in DNA: TGCAGCGTTGGAAGGCGGTTGAACACTGAAGCTTTCTTT. The gene calls are TRBV29-1 and TRBJ1-1; D is undetermined. This CDR3 spans 13 amino acids. The germline CDR1 and CDR2 sequences are SQVTM and ANQGSEA. Trimming removed 4 bases at V and 0 bases at J, with 9 bases between.

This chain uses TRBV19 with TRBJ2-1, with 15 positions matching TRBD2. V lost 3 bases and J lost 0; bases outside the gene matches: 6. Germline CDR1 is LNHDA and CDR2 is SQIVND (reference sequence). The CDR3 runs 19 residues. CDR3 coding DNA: TGTGCCAGTAGTATGAGACCGGGACTAGCGGGAGGCTCCTACAATGAGCAGTTCTTC. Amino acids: CASSMRPGLAGGSYNEQFF.

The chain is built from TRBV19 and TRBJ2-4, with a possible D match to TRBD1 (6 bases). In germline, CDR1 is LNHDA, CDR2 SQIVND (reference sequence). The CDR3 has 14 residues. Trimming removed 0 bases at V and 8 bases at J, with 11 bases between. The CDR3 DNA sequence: TGTGCCAGTAGTATAGATGCAGGGGCGGACATTCAGTACTTC. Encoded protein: CASSIDAGADIQYF.

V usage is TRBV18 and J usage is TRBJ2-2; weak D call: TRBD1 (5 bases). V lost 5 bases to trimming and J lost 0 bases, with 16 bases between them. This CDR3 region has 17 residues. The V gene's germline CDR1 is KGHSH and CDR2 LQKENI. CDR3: CASSSTLQETNTGELFF. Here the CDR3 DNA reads TGTGCCAGCTCATCCACGTTACAGGAGACGAACACCGGGGAGCTGTTTTTT.

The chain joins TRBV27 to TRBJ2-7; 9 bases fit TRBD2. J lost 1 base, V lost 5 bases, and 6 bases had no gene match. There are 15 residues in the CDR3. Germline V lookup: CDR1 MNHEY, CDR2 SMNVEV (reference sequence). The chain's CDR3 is CASSRRTSESYEQYF. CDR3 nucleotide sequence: TGTGCCAGCAGTAGGAGGACTAGCGAGTCCTACGAGCAGTACTTC.

CDR3 loop: CSVEGEGVGGSYNEQFF. CDR3 bases: TGCAGCGTTGAAGGCGAAGGGGTAGGGGGCTCCTACAATGAGCAGTTCTTC. J is TRBJ2-1 and V is TRBV29-1; D might be TRBD1 (6 bases). The CDR3 runs 17 residues. The germline gives CDR1 SQVTM, CDR2 ANQGSEA. The V end lost 1 base, the J end lost 0 bases, and 16 bases lay between the germline ends.

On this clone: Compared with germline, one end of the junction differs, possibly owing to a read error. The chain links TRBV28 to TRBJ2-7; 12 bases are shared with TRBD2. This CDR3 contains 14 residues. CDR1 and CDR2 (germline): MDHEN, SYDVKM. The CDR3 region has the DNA TGTGCCAGCAGTTCGGGACTAGCGGGCACGCAAGGGGAATTC. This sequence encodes CASSSGLAGTQGEF.

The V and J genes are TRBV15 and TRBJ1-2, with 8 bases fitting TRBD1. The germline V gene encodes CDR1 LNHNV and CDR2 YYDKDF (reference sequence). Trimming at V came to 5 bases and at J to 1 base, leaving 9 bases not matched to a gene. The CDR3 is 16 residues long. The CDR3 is CATSLSGGKVNYGYTF. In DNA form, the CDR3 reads TGTGCCACCAGCCTCTCAGGGGGCAAAGTTAACTATGGCTACACCTTC.

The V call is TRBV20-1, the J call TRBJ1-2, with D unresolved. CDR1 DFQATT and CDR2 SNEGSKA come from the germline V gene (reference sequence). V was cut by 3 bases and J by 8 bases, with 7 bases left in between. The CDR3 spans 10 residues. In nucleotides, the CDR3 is TGCAGTGCTAGGGCCCAGGGCTACACCTTC. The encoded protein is CSARAQGYTF.

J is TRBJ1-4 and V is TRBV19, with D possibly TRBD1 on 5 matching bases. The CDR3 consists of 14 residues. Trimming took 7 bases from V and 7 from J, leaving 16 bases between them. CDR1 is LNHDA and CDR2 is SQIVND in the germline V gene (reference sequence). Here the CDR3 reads CASIATGGGEKLFF. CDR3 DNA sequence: TGTGCCAGTATAGCCACAGGCGGGGGTGAAAAACTGTTTTTT.

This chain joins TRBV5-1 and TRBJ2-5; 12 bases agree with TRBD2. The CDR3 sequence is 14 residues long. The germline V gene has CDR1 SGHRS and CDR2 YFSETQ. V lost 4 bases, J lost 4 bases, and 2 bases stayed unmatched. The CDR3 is CASSKTSGRETQYF. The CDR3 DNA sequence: TGCGCCAGCAGCAAGACTAGCGGGAGAGAGACCCAGTACTTC.

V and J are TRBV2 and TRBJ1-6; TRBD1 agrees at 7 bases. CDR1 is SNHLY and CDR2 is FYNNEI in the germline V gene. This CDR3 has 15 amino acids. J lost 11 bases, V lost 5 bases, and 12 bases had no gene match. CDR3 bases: TGTGCCAGCAGTTCCGATGTGACAGGGACGGCACCCCTCCACTTT. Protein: CASSSDVTGTAPLHF.

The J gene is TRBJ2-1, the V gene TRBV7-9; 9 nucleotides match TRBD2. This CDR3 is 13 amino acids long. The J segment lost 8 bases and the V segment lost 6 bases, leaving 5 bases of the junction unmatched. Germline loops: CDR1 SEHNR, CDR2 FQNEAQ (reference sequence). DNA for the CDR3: TGTGCCAGCAGACCGACTAGCGGCTATGAGCAGTTCTTC. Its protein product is CASRPTSGYEQFF.

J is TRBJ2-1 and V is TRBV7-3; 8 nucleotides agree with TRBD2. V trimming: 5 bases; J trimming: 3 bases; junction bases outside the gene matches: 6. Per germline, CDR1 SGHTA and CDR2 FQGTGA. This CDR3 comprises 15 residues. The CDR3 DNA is TGTGCCAGCAGCCAAACTAGCGGAAACTACAATGAGCAGTTCTTC. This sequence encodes CASSQTSGNYNEQFF.

In nucleotides, the CDR3 is TGTGCCAGCAGTCCGGGGACAGGGGGCTTTGGCTACACCTTC. Its protein is CASSPGTGGFGYTF. J is TRBJ1-2 and V is TRBV28; 12 bases fit TRBD1. This CDR3 is 14 amino acids long. Germline assignment: CDR1 MDHEN and CDR2 SYDVKM. After removal of 5 bases from V and 7 bases from J, the junction contained 5 bases not matched to a gene.

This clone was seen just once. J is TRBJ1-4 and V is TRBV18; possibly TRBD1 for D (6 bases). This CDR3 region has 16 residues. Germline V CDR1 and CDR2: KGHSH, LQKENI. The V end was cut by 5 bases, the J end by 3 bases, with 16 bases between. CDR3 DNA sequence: TGTGCCAGCTCAGCGAAACAGGGTGGACCTAATGAAAAACTGTTTTTT. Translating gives CASSAKQGGPNEKLFF. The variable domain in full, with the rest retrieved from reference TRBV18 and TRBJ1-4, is NAGVMQNPRHLVRRRGQEARLRCSPMKGHSHVYWYRQLPEEGLKFMVYLQKENIIDESGMPKERFSAEFPKEGPSILRIQQVVRGDSAAYFCASSAKQGGPNEKLFFGSGTQLSVL.

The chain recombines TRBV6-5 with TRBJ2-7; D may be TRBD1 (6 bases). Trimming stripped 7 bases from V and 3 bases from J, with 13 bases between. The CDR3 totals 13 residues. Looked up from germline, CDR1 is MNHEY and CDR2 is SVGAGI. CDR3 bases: TGTGCCAGCACCAGGGGTAATGGCTACGAGCAGTACTTC. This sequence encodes CASTRGNGYEQYF.

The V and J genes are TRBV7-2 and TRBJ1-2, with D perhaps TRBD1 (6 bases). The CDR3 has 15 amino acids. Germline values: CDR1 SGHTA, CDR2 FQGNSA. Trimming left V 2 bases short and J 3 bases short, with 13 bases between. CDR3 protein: CASSLLRGGYYGYTF. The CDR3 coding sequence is TGTGCCAGCAGCTTATTAAGGGGGGGGTACTATGGCTACACCTTC.

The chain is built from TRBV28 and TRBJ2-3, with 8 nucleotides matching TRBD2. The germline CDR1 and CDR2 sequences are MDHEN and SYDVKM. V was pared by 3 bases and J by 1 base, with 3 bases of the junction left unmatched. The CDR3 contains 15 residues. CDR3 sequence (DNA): TGTGCCAGCAGTTTCCCAGCGGGGGGCACAGATACGCAGTATTTT. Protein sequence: CASSFPAGGTDTQYF. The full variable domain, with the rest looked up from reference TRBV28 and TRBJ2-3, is DVKVTQSSRYLVKRTGEKVFLECVQDMDHENMFWYRQDPGLGLRLIYFSYDVKMKEKGDIPEGYSVSREKKERFSLILESASTNQTSMYLCASSFPAGGTDTQYFGPGTRLTVL.